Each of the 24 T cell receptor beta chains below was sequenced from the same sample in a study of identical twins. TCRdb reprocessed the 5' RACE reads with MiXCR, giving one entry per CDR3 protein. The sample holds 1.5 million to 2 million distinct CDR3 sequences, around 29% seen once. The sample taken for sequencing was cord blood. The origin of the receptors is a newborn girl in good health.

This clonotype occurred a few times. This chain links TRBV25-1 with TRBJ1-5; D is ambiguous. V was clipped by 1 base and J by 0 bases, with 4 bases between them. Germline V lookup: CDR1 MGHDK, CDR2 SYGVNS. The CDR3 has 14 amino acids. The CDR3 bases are TGTGCCAGCAGTGAATGGAATAGCAATCAGCCCCAGCATTTT. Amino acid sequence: CASSEWNSNQPQHF.

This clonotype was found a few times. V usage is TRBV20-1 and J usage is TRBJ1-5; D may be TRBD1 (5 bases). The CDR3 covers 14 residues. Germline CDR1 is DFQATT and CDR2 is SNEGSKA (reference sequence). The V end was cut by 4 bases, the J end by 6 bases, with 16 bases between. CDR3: CSATLGTSFQPQHF. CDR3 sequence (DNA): TGCAGTGCTACCTTGGGGACCTCCTTTCAGCCCCAGCATTTT.

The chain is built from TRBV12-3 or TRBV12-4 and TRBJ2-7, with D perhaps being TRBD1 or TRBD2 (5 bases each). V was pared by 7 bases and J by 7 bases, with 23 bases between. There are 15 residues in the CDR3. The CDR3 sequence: CASTDSRGATGEQYF. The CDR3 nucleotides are TGTGCCAGCACCGATTCCAGAGGGGCCACCGGAGAGCAGTACTTC.

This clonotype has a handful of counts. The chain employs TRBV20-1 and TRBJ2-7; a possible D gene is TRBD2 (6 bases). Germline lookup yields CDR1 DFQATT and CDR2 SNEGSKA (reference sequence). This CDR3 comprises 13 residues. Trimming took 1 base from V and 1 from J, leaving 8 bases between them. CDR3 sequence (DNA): TGCAGTGCTAGAGCGACTAGGTCCTACGAGCAGTACTTC. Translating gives CSARATRSYEQYF.

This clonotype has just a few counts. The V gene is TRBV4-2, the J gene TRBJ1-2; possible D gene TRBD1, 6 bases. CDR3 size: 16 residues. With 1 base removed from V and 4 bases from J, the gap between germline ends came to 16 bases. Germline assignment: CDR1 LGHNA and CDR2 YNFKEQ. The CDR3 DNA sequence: TGTGCCAGCAGCCAAGTTGGGTCAGGGGTCCTCTATGGCTACACCTTC. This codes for CASSQVGSGVLYGYTF.

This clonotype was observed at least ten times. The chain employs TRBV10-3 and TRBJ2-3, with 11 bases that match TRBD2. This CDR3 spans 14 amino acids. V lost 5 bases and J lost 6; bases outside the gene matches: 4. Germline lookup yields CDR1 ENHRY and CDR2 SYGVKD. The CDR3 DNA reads TGTGCCATCAGTCCTAGCGGGAGGACGGATACGCAGTATTTT. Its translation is CAISPSGRTDTQYF.

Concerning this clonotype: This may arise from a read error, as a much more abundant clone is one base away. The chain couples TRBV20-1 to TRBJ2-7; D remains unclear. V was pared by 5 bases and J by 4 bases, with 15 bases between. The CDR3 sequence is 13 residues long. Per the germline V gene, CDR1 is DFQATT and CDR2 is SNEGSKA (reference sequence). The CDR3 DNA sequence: TGCAGTGCTCTAGGCAGGAACTCGTACGAGCAGTACTTC. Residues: CSALGRNSYEQYF.

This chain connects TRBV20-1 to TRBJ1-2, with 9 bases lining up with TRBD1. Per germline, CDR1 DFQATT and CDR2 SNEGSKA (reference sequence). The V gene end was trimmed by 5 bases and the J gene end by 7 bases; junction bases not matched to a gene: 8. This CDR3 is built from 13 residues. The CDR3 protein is CSAVRTGEPGYTF. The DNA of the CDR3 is TGCAGTGCTGTTAGGACAGGGGAGCCTGGCTACACCTTC.

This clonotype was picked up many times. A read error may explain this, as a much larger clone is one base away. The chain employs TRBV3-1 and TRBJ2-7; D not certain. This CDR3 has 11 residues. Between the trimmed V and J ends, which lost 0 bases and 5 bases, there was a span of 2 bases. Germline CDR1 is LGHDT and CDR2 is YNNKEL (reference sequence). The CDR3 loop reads CASSQEHEQYF. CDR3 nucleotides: TGTGCCAGCAGCCAAGAGCACGAGCAGTACTTC.

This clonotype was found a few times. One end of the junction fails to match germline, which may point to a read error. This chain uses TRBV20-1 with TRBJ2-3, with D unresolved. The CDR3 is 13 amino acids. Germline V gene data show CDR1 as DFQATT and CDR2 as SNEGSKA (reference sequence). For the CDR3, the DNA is TGCAGTGCTAGAGGCCAGATCACAAATACGCAGTATTTT. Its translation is CSARGQITNTQYF.

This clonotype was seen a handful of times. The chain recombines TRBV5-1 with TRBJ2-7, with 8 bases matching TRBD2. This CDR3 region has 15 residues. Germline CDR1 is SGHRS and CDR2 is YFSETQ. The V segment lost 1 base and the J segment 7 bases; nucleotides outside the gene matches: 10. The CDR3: CASSLTASGYNEQYF. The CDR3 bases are TGCGCCAGCAGCTTGACGGCTAGCGGGTACAATGAGCAGTACTTC. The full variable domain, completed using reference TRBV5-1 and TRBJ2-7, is KAGVTQTPRYLIKTRGQQVTLSCSPISGHRSVSWYQQTPGQGLQFLFEYFSETQRNKGNFPGRFSGRQFSNSRSEMNVSTLELGDSALYLCASSLTASGYNEQYFGPGTRLTVT.

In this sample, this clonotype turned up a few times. The CDR3 loop reads CASSDGGASGQPQHF. CDR3 bases: TGTGCCAGCAGTGATGGGGGGGCATCGGGTCAGCCCCAGCATTTT. V gene TRBV6-1 combines with J gene TRBJ1-5; D may be TRBD1 (6 bases). CDR3 size: 15 residues. The germline CDR1 and CDR2 sequences are MNHNS and SASEGT. Trimming took 3 bases from V and 6 from J, leaving 15 bases between them.

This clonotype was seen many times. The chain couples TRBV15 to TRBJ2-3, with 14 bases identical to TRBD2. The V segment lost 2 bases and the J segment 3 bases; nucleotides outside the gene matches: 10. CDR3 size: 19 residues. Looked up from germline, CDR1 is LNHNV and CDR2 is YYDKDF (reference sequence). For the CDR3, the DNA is TGTGCCACCAGCAGATTCGGGACTAGCGGGAGTTCATTAACAGATACGCAGTATTTT. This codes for CATSRFGTSGSSLTDTQYF.

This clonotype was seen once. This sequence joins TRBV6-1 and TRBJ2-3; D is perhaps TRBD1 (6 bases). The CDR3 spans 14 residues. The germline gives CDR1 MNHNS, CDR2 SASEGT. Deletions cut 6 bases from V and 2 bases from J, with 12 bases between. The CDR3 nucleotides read TGTGCCAGCAGGATCCGGGACACCACAGATACGCAGTATTTT. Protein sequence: CASRIRDTTDTQYF.

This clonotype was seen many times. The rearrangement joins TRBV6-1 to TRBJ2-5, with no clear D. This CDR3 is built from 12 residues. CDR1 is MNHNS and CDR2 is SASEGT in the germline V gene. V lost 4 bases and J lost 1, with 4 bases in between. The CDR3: CASSALQETQYF. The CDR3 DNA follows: TGTGCCAGCAGTGCCCTCCAAGAGACCCAGTACTTC.

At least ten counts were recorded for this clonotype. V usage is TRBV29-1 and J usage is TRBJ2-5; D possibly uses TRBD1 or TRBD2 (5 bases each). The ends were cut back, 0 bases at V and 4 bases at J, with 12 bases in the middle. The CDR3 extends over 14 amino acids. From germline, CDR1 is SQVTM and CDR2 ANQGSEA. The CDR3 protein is CSVEDQAGRETQYF. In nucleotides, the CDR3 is TGCAGCGTTGAAGATCAGGCAGGGAGAGAGACCCAGTACTTC.

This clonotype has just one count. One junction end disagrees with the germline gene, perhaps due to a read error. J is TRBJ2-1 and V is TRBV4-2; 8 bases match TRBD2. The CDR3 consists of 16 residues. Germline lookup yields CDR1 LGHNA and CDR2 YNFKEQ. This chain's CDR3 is CASSQVSGGAFNERFF. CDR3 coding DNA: TGTGCCAGCAGCCAAGTATCCGGGGGGGCCTTCAATGAGCGGTTCTTC.

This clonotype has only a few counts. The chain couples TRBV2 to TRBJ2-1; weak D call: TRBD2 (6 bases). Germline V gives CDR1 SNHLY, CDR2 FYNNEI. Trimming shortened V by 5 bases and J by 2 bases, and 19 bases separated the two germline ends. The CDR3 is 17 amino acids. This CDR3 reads CASSPIRLERPYNEQFF. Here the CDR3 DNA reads TGTGCCAGCAGTCCCATACGACTAGAACGGCCCTACAATGAGCAGTTCTTC.

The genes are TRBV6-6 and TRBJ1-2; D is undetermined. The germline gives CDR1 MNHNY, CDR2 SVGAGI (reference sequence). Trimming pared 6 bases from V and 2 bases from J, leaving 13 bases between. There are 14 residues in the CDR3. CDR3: CASRTDRKNYGYTF. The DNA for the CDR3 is TGTGCCAGCAGAACGGATCGGAAAAACTATGGCTACACCTTC.

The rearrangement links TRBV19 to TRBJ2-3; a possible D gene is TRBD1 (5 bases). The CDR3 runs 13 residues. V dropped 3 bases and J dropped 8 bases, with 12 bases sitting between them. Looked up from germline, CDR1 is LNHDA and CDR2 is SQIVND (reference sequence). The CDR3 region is CASSMKSGLTQYF. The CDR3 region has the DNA TGTGCCAGTAGTATGAAGTCAGGGCTTACGCAGTATTTT.

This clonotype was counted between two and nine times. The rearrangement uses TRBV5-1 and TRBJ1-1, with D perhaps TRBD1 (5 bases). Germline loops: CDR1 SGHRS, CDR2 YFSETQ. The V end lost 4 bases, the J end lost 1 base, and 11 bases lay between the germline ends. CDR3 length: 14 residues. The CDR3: CASSPSGTNTEAFF. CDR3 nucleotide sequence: TGCGCCAGCAGCCCATCAGGGACGAACACTGAAGCTTTCTTT. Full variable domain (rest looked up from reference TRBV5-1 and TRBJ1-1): KAGVTQTPRYLIKTRGQQVTLSCSPISGHRSVSWYQQTPGQGLQFLFEYFSETQRNKGNFPGRFSGRQFSNSRSEMNVSTLELGDSALYLCASSPSGTNTEAFFGQGTRLTVV.

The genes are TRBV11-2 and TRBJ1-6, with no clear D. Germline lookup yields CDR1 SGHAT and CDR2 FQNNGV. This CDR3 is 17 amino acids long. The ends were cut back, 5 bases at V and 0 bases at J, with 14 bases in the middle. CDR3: CASSPIVGSSYNSPLHF. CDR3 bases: TGTGCCAGCAGCCCAATCGTGGGAAGCTCCTATAATTCACCCCTCCACTTT.

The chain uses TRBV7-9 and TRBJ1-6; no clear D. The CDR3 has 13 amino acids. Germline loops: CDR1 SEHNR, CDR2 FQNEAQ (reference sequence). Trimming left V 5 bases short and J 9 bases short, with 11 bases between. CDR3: CASSQINGSPLHF. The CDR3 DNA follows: TGTGCCAGCAGCCAAATAAACGGTTCACCCCTCCACTTT.

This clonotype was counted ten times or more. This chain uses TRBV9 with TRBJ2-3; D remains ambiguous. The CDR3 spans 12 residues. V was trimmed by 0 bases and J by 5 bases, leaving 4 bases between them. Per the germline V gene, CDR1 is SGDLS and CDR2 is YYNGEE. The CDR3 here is CASSVEIDTQYF. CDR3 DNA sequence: TGTGCCAGCAGCGTAGAGATAGATACGCAGTATTTT.